This T cell receptor (beta chain) was identified in a study of T cells in tuberculosis. The study, taken as a whole, reports: Samples were chosen by availability of cryopreserved specimens. Active tuberculosis patients had shorter CDR3-alpha; the beta difference was nonsignificant.

Here immunoSEQ multiplex PCR was the method, and the copy in TCRdb shows in-frame clones only, minus some. Altogether some 31,000 clones are present, approximately 91% being singletons, with the ten largest covering about 2.2%. Turning to this clone: Its antigen is unknown.

V lost 1 base, J lost 5 bases, and 11 bases lay in between. Germline V gene lookup returns CDR1 SGHTA and CDR2 FQGTGA. The CDR3 is 14 residues long. This sequence originates from a donor aged 10-29 years with latent tuberculosis or without tuberculosis infection. Sequencing used PBMCs. The V and J genes are TRBV7-3 and TRBJ1-1; D is undetermined. CDR3 amino acids: CASSLRGRETEAFF. CDR3 in DNA: TGTGCCAGCAGCTTAAGGGGTCGGGAGACTGAAGCTTTCTTT.